These T cell receptor beta chains were read from a single sample in a study of OX40 agonist ivuxolimab in advanced cancers. Profiling relied on immunoSEQ multiplex PCR, and the TCRdb table lists in-frame clones only, not all of them. Counted here are about 77,000 clones, 81% occurring once; the ten biggest clones make up roughly 4.6%. Here the sequenced sample was CD4+ or CD8+ T cells sorted from blood, taken in a trial of the OX40 agonist ivuxolimab. These receptors were taken from an adult with an advanced solid tumor such as melanoma, head and neck, liver or kidney cancer. CDR3s include the opening cysteine and the closing phenylalanine or tryptophan. D genes are given only for firm matches. Clone sizes are given selectively: once, few, many, or a class where the clone is expanded.

d_gene	j_gene	abundance	v_gene	CDR3aa	CDR3nt
-	TRBJ2-7	-	TRBV5-4	CASSPSGTKAYEQYF	TGTGCCAGCAGCCCCTCAGGGACAAAAGCCTACGAGCAGTACTTC
TRBD1	TRBJ2-7	once	TRBV18	CASSPPGQGLYEQYF	TGTGCCAGCTCACCACCGGGACAGGGGCTATACGAGCAGTACTTC
TRBD2	TRBJ2-3	-	TRBV7-8	CASSLSGGAADTQYF	TGTGCCAGCAGCTTAAGCGGGGGGGCGGCAGATACGCAGTATTTT
-	TRBJ1-4	-	TRBV5-1	CASSLVQGNNEKLFF	TGCGCCAGCAGCTTGGTGCAGGGAAATAATGAAAAACTGTTTTTT
-	TRBJ1-2	-	TRBV5-1	CASSLAVQDHGYTF	TGCGCCAGCAGCTTGGCCGTACAGGATCATGGCTACACCTTC
TRBD1	TRBJ1-2	-	TRBV7-2	CASRRDRDRGGYTF	TGTGCCAGCAGAAGAGACCGGGACAGGGGAGGCTACACCTTC
-	TRBJ1-5	few	TRBV19	CASTTHPQGRGNQPQHF	TGTGCCAGTACTACCCATCCCCAGGGAAGGGGCAATCAGCCCCAGCATTTT
TRBD1	TRBJ2-7	few	TRBV4-2	CASSQIGTGPYEQYF	TGTGCCAGCAGCCAAATAGGGACAGGGCCCTACGAGCAGTACTTC
TRBD1	TRBJ2-5	few	TRBV4-3	CASSLQGALGETQYF	TGCGCCAGCAGCCTTCAGGGGGCGCTGGGAGAGACCCAGTACTTC
-	TRBJ1-1	-	TRBV11-2	CASSLVNPPGEAFF	TGTGCCAGCAGCTTAGTAAATCCACCTGGTGAAGCTTTCTTT
-	TRBJ2-1	-	TRBV11-2	CASSHQGSSYNEQFF	TGTGCCAGCAGCCACCAGGGGAGTTCCTACAATGAGCAGTTCTTC
TRBD2	TRBJ2-3	-	TRBV5-1	CASSLGTSGSTDTQYF	TGCGCCAGCAGCTTGGGAACTAGCGGAAGCACAGATACGCAGTATTTT
-	TRBJ1-1	-	TRBV6-5	CASSPEVSPNTEAFF	TGTGCCAGCAGCCCCGAGGTCAGCCCGAACACTGAAGCTTTCTTT
TRBD1	TRBJ2-1	-	TRBV5-1	CASSFDRGFDEQFF	TGCGCCAGCAGCTTTGACAGGGGATTCGATGAGCAGTTCTTC
-	TRBJ1-2	-	TRBV4-2	CASSGRQDNNYGYTF	TGTGCCAGCAGCGGACGACAGGATAACAACTATGGCTACACCTTC
TRBD2	TRBJ2-7	-	TRBV5-4	CASSQRTSGSSYEQYF	TGTGCCAGCAGCCAAAGGACTAGCGGGAGTTCCTACGAGCAGTACTTC
TRBD1	TRBJ1-1	-	TRBV6-6	CASRPQGGSAPGGAFF	TGTGCCAGCAGGCCCCAGGGGGGCTCCGCTCCGGGTGGGGCTTTCTTT
-	TRBJ2-1	-	TRBV2	CASTADSASSYNEQFF	TGTGCCAGCACTGCGGACAGTGCGAGCTCCTACAATGAGCAGTTCTTC
TRBD1	TRBJ2-7	-	TRBV27	CASSSPVTGRYEQYF	TGTGCCAGCAGTTCGCCCGTGACAGGGCGGTACGAGCAGTACTTC
TRBD1	TRBJ1-6	-	TRBV4-1	CASTGTGPSPLHF	TGCGCCAGCACCGGGACAGGGCCTTCACCCCTCCACTTT
TRBD2	TRBJ2-1	-	TRBV6-5	CASSRTSWVVDEQFF	TGTGCCAGCAGTCGGACTAGTTGGGTTGTGGATGAGCAGTTCTTC
-	TRBJ1-5	-	TRBV29-1	CSVTQGSSNQPQHF	TGCAGCGTAACACAGGGATCGAGCAATCAGCCCCAGCATTTT
TRBD1	TRBJ2-6	-	TRBV5-1	CASSATGALGSGANVLTF	TGCGCCAGCAGCGCGACAGGGGCGCTGGGCTCTGGGGCCAACGTCCTGACTTTC
TRBD1	TRBJ1-5	-	TRBV27	CASSTLGQGGNQPQHF	TGTGCCAGCAGTACTTTAGGACAGGGAGGCAATCAGCCCCAGCATTTT
-	TRBJ2-2	-	TRBV4-2	CASNYGVAGSTGELFF	TGTGCCAGCAATTACGGGGTTGCGGGGAGCACCGGGGAGCTGTTTTTT
TRBD2	TRBJ2-2	-	TRBV10-3	CAISRLGTSGWNTGELFF	TGTGCCATCAGTCGTCTTGGGACTAGCGGGTGGAACACCGGGGAGCTGTTTTTT
-	TRBJ2-7	-	TRBV9	CASSAGSGRAHEQYF	TGTGCCAGCAGCGCAGGCAGCGGGCGGGCCCACGAGCAGTACTTC
-	TRBJ2-3	once	TRBV6-1	CASSEAARTDTQYF	TGTGCCAGCAGTGAAGCGGCCCGCACAGATACGCAGTATTTT
TRBD2	TRBJ2-5	-	TRBV6-6	CASSYDGTRGLETQYF	TGTGCCAGCAGTTACGACGGGACTAGGGGCCTGGAGACCCAGTACTTC
TRBD1	TRBJ2-2	-	TRBV11-2	CASSPRGQGGTGELFF	TGTGCCAGCAGCCCTAGGGGACAGGGTGGGACCGGGGAGCTGTTTTTT
TRBD2	TRBJ2-3	-	TRBV2	CASRGGLAAYTQYF	TGTGCCAGCCGGGGGGGACTAGCGGCATATACGCAGTATTTT
TRBD1	TRBJ2-7	-	TRBV5-4	CASSQIGQGAGYEQYF	TGTGCCAGCAGCCAAATTGGACAGGGGGCCGGCTACGAGCAGTACTTC
-	TRBJ1-2	-	TRBV15	CATSTGEGLKGYTF	TGTGCCACCAGCACCGGTGAGGGTTTGAAAGGCTACACCTTC
-	TRBJ2-3	-	TRBV6-5	CASSQTWGDTQYF	TGTGCCAGCAGTCAGACTTGGGGAGATACGCAGTATTTT
-	TRBJ1-1	-	TRBV7-8	CASSSWIGGGTEAFF	TGTGCCAGCAGCTCCTGGATAGGGGGGGGCACTGAAGCTTTCTTT
-	TRBJ2-3	-	TRBV7-8	CASSFLGLLMTDTQYF	TGTGCCAGCAGCTTTTTGGGACTGCTTATGACAGATACGCAGTATTTT
-	TRBJ2-7	-	TRBV7-7	CASSSNPGEQYF	TGTGCTAGCAGTTCTAATCCGGGCGAGCAGTACTTC
-	TRBJ2-5	-	TRBV6-6	CASSLQWTDTETQYF	TGTGCCAGCAGCTTACAGTGGACCGATACGGAGACCCAGTACTTC
-	TRBJ1-1	few	TRBV21-1	CASSRKGGRGRRNTEAFF	TGTGCCAGCAGCCGAAAGGGCGGCAGGGGAAGGAGAAACACTGAAGCTTTCTTT
-	TRBJ1-3	-	TRBV6-5	CASSYSRAAGNTIYF	TGTGCCAGCAGTTACTCGAGGGCTGCTGGAAACACCATATATTTT
TRBD2	TRBJ2-5	-	TRBV9	CASSVVASGSTETQYF	TGTGCCAGCAGCGTAGTGGCTAGCGGGAGTACGGAGACCCAGTACTTC
TRBD2	TRBJ2-1	few	TRBV11-2	CASTPLGTGKGLAGGEQFF	TGTGCCAGCACCCCGCTCGGGACAGGGAAGGGGCTAGCGGGAGGTGAGCAGTTCTTC
-	TRBJ2-1	-	TRBV27	CASKDGSKVNEQFF	TGTGCCAGCAAAGATGGTAGCAAAGTCAATGAGCAGTTCTTC
TRBD1	TRBJ2-2	-	TRBV7-6	CASSPGGRGHSSGELFF	TGTGCCAGCAGCCCCGGGGGCAGGGGGCATTCTTCCGGGGAGCTGTTTTTT
-	TRBJ2-2	-	TRBV6-5	CASSYSRGPNTGELFF	TGTGCCAGCAGTTACTCAAGGGGCCCAAACACCGGGGAGCTGTTTTTT
TRBD1	TRBJ2-5	-	TRBV19	CATRDRVRETQYF	TGTGCCACCCGGGACAGGGTGAGAGAGACCCAGTACTTC
TRBD2	TRBJ2-1	-	TRBV5-1	CASSSRGDNEQFF	TGCGCCAGCAGCTCCCGGGGGGACAATGAGCAGTTCTTC
-	TRBJ1-1	-	TRBV15	CATSRDYTIGGVNTEAFF	TGTGCCACCAGCAGAGATTACACGATAGGGGGTGTGAACACTGAAGCTTTCTTT
-	TRBJ2-7	-	TRBV9	CASSVDRVGGGAQYF	TGTGCCAGCAGCGTAGATCGCGTCGGAGGCGGGGCGCAGTACTTC
TRBD1	TRBJ1-2	few	TRBV6-5	CASRTGDSGYTF	TGTGCCAGCAGGACAGGGGACTCTGGCTACACCTTC
-	TRBJ2-2	-	TRBV25-1	CASAQGGRSTGELFF	TGTGCCAGCGCCCAGGGGGGTAGGAGCACCGGGGAGCTGTTTTTT
-	TRBJ2-7	many	TRBV6-1	CATQEGSSYEQYF	TGTGCCACCCAGGAGGGAAGCTCCTACGAGCAGTACTTC
TRBD2	TRBJ2-7	-	TRBV5-5	CASSLGGLAGGEQYF	TGTGCCAGCAGCTTGGGAGGGCTAGCGGGTGGTGAGCAGTACTTC
-	TRBJ2-7	-	TRBV2	CASSVVWDYEQYF	TGTGCCAGCAGTGTGGTCTGGGACTACGAGCAGTACTTC
-	TRBJ1-3	-	TRBV4-3	CASSLLRGGSGNTIYF	TGCGCCAGCAGCCTACTCCGAGGGGGGTCTGGAAACACCATATATTTT
-	TRBJ2-1	-	TRBV6-6	CASSSYEQFF	TGTGCCAGCAGCTCCTATGAGCAGTTCTTC
TRBD1	TRBJ2-7	-	TRBV10-3	CATSGQGSYEQYF	TGTGCCACTTCGGGACAGGGATCCTACGAGCAGTACTTC
-	TRBJ2-5	once	TRBV7-9	CASSRPGDFPQETQYF	TGTGCCAGCAGCAGACCCGGGGACTTCCCTCAAGAGACCCAGTACTTC
TRBD1	TRBJ1-1	-	TRBV5-4	CASSLILGQMNTEAFF	TGTGCCAGCAGCTTGATCTTGGGACAGATGAACACTGAAGCTTTCTTT
TRBD1	TRBJ1-2	-	TRBV29-1	CSVEWDRGAGYTF	TGCAGCGTTGAGTGGGACAGGGGCGCCGGCTACACCTTC